This is a list of T cell receptor beta chains from one sample in a study of blood T cell repertoires in COVID-19. This table comes from immunoSEQ multiplex PCR, and its TCRdb copy is limited to in-frame clones, with some not included. The sample lists under 250,000 clones; under 85% were seen once. Sequences were obtained from peripheral blood. Source of these receptors: a man aged 25-40 years who had recovered from COVID-19. CDR3s include the opening cysteine and the closing phenylalanine or tryptophan. The order of the fields is V gene, J gene, CDR3 length, D gene, clone size, CDR3 DNA, CDR3 protein. The D gene is left open where the match is weak. Clone size is shown for a subset of rows, as once, few, many or a class of expanded clone.

>TRBV6-5|TRBJ1-3|15|NA|few
TGTGCCATGAGATTAGAGGACTCCTCTGGAAACACCATATATTTT
CAMRLEDSSGNTIYF
>TRBV5-4|TRBJ2-2|16|TRBD2|NA
TGTGCCAGCAGCTTGGGACTAGCGGGGGGGCCCGGGGAGCTGTTTTTT
CASSLGLAGGPGELFF
>TRBV5-4|TRBJ2-7|14|TRBD2|few
TGTGCCAGCAGCTCCTGGACTAGAGGATACGAGCAGTACTTC
CASSSWTRGYEQYF
>TRBV5-1|TRBJ1-3|16|NA|NA
TGCGCCAGCAGCTTGTCGCAGGCCGGCTCTGGAAACACCATATATTTT
CASSLSQAGSGNTIYF
>TRBV18|TRBJ1-4|14|TRBD1|NA
TGTGCCAGCTCACAGGGGGCGGATGATGAAAAACTGTTTTTT
CASSQGADDEKLFF
>TRBV10-3|TRBJ1-2|12|NA|NA
TGTGCCACCTCTTCCACCCTGAGTGGCTACACCTTC
CATSSTLSGYTF
>TRBV7-9|TRBJ1-2|13|NA|few
TGTGCCAGCAGCTCCGCTAGCTATCAGGGCTACACCTTC
CASSSASYQGYTF
>TRBV18|TRBJ1-6|16|TRBD1|few
TGTGCCAGCTCACCCATGACAGGGGGACATAATTCACCCCTCCACTTT
CASSPMTGGHNSPLHF
>TRBV2|TRBJ1-5|15|NA|medium-sized
TGTGCCAGCAGTGAATGGGGGCAGAGCAATCAGCCCCAGCATTTT
CASSEWGQSNQPQHF
>TRBV4-1|TRBJ1-1|16|TRBD1|NA
TGCGCCAGCAGCCAAGGGACAGGGCGTAGGAACACTGAAGCTTTCTTT
CASSQGTGRRNTEAFF
>TRBV18|TRBJ1-2|15|NA|NA
TGTGCCAGCTCGTCGACAGGTCAGACTAACTATGGCTACACCTTC
CASSSTGQTNYGYTF
>TRBV7-3|TRBJ2-3|16|TRBD2|NA
TGTGCCAGCAGCTTAACCCCCGGGGGGGCAGCAGATACGCAGTATTTT
CASSLTPGGAADTQYF
>TRBV7-9|TRBJ1-2|15|TRBD1|NA
TGTGCCAGCAGCTTATATCGGGACAGCGAGTATGGCTACACCTTC
CASSLYRDSEYGYTF
>TRBV28|TRBJ1-2|12|TRBD1|few
TGTGCCAGCAGTTCAACTGAGGGGGCAAGAACCTTC
CASSSTEGARTF
>TRBV4-1|TRBJ2-3|17|TRBD2|once
TGCGCCAGCAGCCCCCTGGGGACTAGCTCACAAACAGATACGCAGTATTTT
CASSPLGTSSQTDTQYF